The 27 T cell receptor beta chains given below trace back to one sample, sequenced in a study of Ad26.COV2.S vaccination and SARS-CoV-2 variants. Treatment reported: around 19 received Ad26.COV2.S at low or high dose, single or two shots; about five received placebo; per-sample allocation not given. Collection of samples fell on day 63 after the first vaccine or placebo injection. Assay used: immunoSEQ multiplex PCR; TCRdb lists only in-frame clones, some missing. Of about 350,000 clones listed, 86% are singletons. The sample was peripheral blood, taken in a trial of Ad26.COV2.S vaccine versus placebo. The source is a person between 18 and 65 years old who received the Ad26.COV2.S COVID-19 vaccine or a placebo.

CDR3 sequence: CASSLGADPGTEAFF. The CDR3 DNA reads TGTGCCAGCAGCTTGGGAGCTGACCCAGGGACTGAAGCTTTCTTT. This chain connects TRBV5-6 to TRBJ1-1; tentatively, D is TRBD1 (5 bases). CDR1 and CDR2 (germline): SGHDT, YYEEEE. The CDR3 length is 15 residues. Trimming took 0 bases from V and 5 from J, leaving 14 bases between them.

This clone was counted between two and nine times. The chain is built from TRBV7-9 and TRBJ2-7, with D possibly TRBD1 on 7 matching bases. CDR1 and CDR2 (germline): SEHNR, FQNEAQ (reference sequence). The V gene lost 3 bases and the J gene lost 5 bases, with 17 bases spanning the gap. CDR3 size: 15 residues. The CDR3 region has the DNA TGTGCCAGCAGCTTCCGGGGGCAGGGGGTCGACGAGCAGTACTTC. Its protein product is CASSFRGQGVDEQYF. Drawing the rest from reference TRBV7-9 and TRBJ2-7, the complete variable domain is DTGVSQNPRHKITKRGQNVTFRCDPISEHNRLYWYRQTLGQGPEFLTYFQNEAQLEKSRLLSDRFSAERPKGSFSTLEIQRTEQGDSAMYLCASSFRGQGVDEQYFGPGTRLTVT.

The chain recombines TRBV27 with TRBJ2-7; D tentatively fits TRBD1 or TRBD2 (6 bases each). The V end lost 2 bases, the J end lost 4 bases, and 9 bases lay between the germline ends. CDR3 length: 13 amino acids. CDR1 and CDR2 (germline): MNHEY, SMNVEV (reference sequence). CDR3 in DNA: TGTGCCAGCAGTTTAAGGGGGGCTTACGAGCAGTACTTC. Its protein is CASSLRGAYEQYF.

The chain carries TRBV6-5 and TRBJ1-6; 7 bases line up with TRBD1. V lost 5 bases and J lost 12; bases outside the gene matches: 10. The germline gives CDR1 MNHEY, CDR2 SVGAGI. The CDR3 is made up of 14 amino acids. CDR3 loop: CASSTGTEIGPLHF. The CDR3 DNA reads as TGTGCCAGCAGTACCGGGACAGAGATTGGACCCCTCCACTTT.

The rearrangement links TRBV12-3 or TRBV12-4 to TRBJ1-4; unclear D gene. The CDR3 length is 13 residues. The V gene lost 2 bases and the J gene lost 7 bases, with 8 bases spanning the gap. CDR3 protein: CASSLRLGEKLFF. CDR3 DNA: TGTGCCAGCAGTTTAAGGTTAGGTGAAAAACTGTTTTTT.

In nucleotides, the CDR3 is TGTGCCAGCAATGCTGATCCGGGGGGAGTAGGCTACACCTTC. Protein product: CASNADPGGVGYTF. The chain has TRBV2 and TRBJ1-2, with D maybe TRBD1 (5 bases). The germline gives CDR1 SNHLY, CDR2 FYNNEI. Trimming pared 7 bases from V and 8 bases from J, leaving 20 bases between. This CDR3 has 14 amino acids.

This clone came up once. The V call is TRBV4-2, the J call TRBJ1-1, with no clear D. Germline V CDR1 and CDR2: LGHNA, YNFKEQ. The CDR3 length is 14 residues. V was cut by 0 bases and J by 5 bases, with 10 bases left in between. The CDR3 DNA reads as TGTGCCAGCAGCCAAGAACGTCGGAGTACTGAAGCTTTCTTT. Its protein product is CASSQERRSTEAFF.

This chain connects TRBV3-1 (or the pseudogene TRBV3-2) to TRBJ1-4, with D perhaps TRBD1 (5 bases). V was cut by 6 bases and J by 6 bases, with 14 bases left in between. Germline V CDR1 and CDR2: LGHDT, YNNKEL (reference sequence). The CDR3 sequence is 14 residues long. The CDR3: CASRFRVGHEKLFF. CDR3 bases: TGTGCCAGCAGGTTCAGGGTGGGCCATGAAAAACTGTTTTTT.

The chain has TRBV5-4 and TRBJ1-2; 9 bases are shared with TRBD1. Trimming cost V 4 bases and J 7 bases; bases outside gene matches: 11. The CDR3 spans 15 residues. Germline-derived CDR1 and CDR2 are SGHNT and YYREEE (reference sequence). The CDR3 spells CASSVRDRVGTGYTF. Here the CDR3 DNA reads TGTGCCAGCAGCGTCCGGGACAGGGTCGGAACTGGCTACACCTTC.

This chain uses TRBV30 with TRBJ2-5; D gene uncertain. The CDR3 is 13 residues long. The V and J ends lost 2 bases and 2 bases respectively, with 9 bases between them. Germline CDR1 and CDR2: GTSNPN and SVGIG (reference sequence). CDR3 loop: CAWSQASQETQYF. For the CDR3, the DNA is TGTGCCTGGAGTCAGGCTTCGCAAGAGACCCAGTACTTC.

DNA for the CDR3: TGTGCCAGCAGCTTCGAGACCACAGGGGGCGACTATGGCTACACCTTC. It translates to CASSFETTGGDYGYTF. The chain has TRBV7-8 and TRBJ1-2; TRBD1 aligns across 9 bases. The CDR3 length is 16 residues. Per germline, CDR1 SGHVS and CDR2 FQNEAQ. Trimming removed 3 bases from V and 3 bases from J; junction bases left unmatched: 8.

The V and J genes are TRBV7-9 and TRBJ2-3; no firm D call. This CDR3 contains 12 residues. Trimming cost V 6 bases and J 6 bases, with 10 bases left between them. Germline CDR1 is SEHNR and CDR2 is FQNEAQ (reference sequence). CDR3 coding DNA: TGTGCCAGCAGGAACGAAGCTGATACGCAGTATTTT. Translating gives CASRNEADTQYF.

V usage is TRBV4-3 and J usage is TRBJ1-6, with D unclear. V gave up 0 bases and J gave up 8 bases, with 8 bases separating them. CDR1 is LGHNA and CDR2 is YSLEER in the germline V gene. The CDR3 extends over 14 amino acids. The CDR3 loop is CASSQEVSDSPLHF. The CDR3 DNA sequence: TGCGCCAGCAGCCAAGAGGTGTCGGATTCACCCCTCCACTTT.

CDR3 amino acids: CATKTGRWEGRPDTQYF. Here the CDR3 DNA reads TGTGCCACCAAGACGGGGCGGTGGGAGGGCCGCCCAGATACGCAGTATTTT. This sequence joins TRBV15 and TRBJ2-3, with TRBD2 matching 7 bases. CDR1 is LNHNV, CDR2 YYDKDF, per germline (reference sequence). The V segment lost 7 bases and the J segment 4 bases; nucleotides outside the gene matches: 17. The CDR3 consists of 17 residues.

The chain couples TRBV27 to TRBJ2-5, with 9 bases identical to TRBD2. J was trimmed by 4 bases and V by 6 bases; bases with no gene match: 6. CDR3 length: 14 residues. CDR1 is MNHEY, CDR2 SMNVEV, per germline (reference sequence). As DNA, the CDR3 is TGTGCCAGCAGCAGAATAGCGGGGGCAGAGACCCAGTACTTC. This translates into CASSRIAGAETQYF.

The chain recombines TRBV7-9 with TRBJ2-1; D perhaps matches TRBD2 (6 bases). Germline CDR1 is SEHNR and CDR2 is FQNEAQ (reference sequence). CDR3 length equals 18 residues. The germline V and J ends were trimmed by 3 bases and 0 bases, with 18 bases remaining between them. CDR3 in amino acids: CASSFGLATLLSYNEQFF. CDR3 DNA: TGTGCCAGCAGCTTCGGGCTAGCGACTCTTCTCTCCTACAATGAGCAGTTCTTC.

The CDR3: CASSPPSGVSYEQYF. The CDR3 DNA is TGTGCCAGCTCACCACCGAGCGGGGTCTCCTACGAGCAGTACTTC. V is TRBV18 and J is TRBJ2-7, with 7 positions matching TRBD2. J lost 0 bases, V lost 0 bases, and 2 bases had no gene match. This CDR3 has 15 amino acids. Germline assignment: CDR1 KGHSH and CDR2 LQKENI. The full variable domain, its missing parts supplied by reference TRBV18 and TRBJ2-7, is NAGVMQNPRHLVRRRGQEARLRCSPMKGHSHVYWYRQLPEEGLKFMVYLQKENIIDESGMPKERFSAEFPKEGPSILRIQQVVRGDSAAYFCASSPPSGVSYEQYFGPGTRLTVT.

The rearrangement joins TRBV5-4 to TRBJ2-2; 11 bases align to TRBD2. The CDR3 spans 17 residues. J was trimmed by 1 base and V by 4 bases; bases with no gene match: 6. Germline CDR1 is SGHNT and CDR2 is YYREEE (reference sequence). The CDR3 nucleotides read TGTGCCAGCAGCGTTGCGACTAGCGGGGTGAACACCGGGGAGCTGTTTTTT. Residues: CASSVATSGVNTGELFF.

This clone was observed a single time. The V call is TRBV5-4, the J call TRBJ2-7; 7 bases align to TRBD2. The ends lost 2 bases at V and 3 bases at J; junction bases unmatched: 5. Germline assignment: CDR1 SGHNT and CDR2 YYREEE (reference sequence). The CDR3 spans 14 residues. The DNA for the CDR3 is TGTGCCAGCAGCTTCGGGGGGACGGGCTACGAGCAGTACTTC. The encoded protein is CASSFGGTGYEQYF. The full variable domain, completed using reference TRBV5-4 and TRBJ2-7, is ETGVTQSPTHLIKTRGQQVTLRCSSQSGHNTVSWYQQALGQGPQFIFQYYREEENGRGNFPPRFSGLQFPNYSSELNVNALELDDSALYLCASSFGGTGYEQYFGPGTRLTVT.

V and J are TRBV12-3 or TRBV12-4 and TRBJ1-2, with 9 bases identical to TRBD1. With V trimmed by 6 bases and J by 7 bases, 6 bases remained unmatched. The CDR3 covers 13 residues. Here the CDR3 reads CASRVGTGSGYTF. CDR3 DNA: TGTGCCAGCAGGGTTGGGACAGGGAGTGGCTACACCTTC.

CDR3 loop: CASSLQGVGPKAFF. The CDR3 DNA sequence: TGTGCCAGCAGCTTGCAGGGGGTTGGACCAAAAGCTTTCTTT. The V and J genes are TRBV7-8 and TRBJ1-1, with 7 positions matching TRBD1. CDR3 size: 14 residues. V trimming: 3 bases; J trimming: 9 bases; junction bases outside the gene matches: 10. Germline CDR1 is SGHVS and CDR2 is FQNEAQ.

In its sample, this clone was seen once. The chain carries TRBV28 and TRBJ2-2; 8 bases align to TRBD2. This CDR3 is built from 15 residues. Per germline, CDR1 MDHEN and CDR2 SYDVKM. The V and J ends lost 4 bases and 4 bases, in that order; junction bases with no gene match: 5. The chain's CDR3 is CASSSGGVLTGELFF. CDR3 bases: TGTGCCAGCAGTTCCGGGGGGGTCCTCACCGGGGAGCTGTTTTTT.

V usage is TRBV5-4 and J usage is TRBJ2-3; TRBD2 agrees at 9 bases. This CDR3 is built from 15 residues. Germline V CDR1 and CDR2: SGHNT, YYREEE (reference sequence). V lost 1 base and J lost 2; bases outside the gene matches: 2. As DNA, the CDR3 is TGTGCCAGCAGCTTGACTAGCGGGTTCACAGATACGCAGTATTTT. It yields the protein CASSLTSGFTDTQYF. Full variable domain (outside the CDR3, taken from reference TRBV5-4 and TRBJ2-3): ETGVTQSPTHLIKTRGQQVTLRCSSQSGHNTVSWYQQALGQGPQFIFQYYREEENGRGNFPPRFSGLQFPNYSSELNVNALELDDSALYLCASSLTSGFTDTQYFGPGTRLTVL.

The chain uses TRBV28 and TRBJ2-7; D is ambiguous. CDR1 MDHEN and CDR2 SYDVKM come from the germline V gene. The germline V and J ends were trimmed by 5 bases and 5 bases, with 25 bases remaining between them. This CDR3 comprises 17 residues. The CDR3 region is CASSPLALLGVSDEQYF. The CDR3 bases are TGTGCCAGCAGTCCATTGGCCTTGCTCGGTGTATCCGACGAGCAGTACTTC.

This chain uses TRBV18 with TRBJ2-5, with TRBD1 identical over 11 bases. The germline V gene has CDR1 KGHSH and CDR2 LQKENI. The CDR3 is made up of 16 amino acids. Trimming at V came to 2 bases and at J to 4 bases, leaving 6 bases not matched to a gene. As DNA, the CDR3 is TGTGCCAGCTCACCAGTTCCGGGACAGGGGGGAGAGACCCAGTACTTC. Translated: CASSPVPGQGGETQYF.

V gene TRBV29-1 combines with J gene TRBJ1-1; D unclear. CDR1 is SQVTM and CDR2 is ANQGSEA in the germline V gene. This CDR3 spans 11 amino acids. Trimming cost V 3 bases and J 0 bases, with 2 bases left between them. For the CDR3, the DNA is TGCAGCGTTGAGTTGAACACTGAAGCTTTCTTT. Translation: CSVELNTEAFF.

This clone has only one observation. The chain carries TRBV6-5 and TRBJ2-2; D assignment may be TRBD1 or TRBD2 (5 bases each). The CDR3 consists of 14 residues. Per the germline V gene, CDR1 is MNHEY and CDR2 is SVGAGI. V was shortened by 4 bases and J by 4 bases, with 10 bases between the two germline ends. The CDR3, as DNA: TGTGCCAGCAGTTTTGGGACGATCACCGGGGAGCTGTTTTTT. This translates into CASSFGTITGELFF.